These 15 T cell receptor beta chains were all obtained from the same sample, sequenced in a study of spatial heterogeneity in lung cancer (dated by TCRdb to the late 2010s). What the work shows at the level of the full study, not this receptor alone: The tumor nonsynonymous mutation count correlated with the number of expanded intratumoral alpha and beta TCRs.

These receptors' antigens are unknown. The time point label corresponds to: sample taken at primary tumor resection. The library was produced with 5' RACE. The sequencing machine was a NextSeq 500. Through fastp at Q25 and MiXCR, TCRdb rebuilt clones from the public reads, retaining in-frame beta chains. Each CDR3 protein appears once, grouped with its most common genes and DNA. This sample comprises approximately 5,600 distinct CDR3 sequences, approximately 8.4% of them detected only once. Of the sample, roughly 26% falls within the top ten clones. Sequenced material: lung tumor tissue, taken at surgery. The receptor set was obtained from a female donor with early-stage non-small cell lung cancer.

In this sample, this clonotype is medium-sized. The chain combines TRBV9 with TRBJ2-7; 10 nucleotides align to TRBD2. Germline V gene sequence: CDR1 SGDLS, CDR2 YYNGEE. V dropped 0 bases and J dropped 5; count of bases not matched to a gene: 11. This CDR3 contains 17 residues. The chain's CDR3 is CASSVGVGGGLANEQYF. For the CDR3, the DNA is TGTGCCAGCAGCGTAGGGGTTGGAGGGGGACTAGCGAACGAGCAGTACTTC.

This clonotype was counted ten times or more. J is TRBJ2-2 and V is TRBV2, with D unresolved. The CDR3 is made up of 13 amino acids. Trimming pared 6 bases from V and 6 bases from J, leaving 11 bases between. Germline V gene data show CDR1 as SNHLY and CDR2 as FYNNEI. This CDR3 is CASRVAFAGELFF. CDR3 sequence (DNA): TGTGCCAGCAGGGTAGCTTTCGCCGGGGAGCTGTTTTTT. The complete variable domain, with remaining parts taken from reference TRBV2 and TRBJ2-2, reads EPEVTQTPSHQVTQMGQEVILRCVPISNHLYFYWYRQILGQKVEFLVSFYNNEISEKSEIFDDQFSVERPDGSNFTLKIRSTKLEDSAMYFCASRVAFAGELFFGEGSRLTVL.

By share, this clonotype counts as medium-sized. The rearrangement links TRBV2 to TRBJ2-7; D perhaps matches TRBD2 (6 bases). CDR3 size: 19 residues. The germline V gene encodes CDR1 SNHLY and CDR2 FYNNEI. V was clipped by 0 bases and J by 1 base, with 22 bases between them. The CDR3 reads CASSEALLVGRGRSYEQYV. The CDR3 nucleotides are TGTGCCAGCAGTGAAGCGCTTCTTGTAGGGCGGGGTAGGTCCTACGAGCAGTACGTC.

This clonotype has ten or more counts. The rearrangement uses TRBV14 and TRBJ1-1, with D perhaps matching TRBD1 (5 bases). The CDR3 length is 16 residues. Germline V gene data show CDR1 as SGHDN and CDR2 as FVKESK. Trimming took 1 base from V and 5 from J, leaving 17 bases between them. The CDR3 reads CASSQGFLWQGTEAFF. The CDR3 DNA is TGTGCCAGCAGCCAAGGGTTTCTGTGGCAGGGAACTGAAGCTTTCTTT.

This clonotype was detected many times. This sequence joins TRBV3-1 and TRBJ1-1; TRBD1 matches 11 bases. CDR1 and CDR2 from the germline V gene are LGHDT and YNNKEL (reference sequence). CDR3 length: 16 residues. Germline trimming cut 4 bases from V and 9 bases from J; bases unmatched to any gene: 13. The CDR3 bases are TGTGCCAGCAGCCCCACCTCCGGGACAGGGGGGGGAAAAGCTTTCTTT. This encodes CASSPTSGTGGGKAFF. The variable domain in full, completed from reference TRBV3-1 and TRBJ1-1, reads DTAVSQTPKYLVTQMGNDKSIKCEQNLGHDTMYWYKQDSKKFLKIMFSYNNKELIINETVPNRFSPKSPDKAHLNLHINSLELGDSAVYFCASSPTSGTGGGKAFFGQGTRLTVV.

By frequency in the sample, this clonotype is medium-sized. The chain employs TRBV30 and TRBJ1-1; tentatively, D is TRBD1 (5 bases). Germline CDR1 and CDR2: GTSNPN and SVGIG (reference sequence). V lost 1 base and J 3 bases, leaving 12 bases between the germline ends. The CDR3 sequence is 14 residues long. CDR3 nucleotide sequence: TGTGCCTGGAGTGCGGGACGGAAGGACACTGAAGCTTTCTTT. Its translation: CAWSAGRKDTEAFF.

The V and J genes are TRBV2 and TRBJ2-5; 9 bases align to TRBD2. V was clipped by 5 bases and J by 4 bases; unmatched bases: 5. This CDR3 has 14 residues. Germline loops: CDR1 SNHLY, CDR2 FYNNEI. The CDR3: CASSIGLARETQYF. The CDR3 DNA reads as TGTGCCAGCAGTATCGGACTAGCGAGAGAGACCCAGTACTTC.

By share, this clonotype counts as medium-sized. CDR3 nucleotides: TGTGCCAGCAGTCCTGAAGCGGGAGCTCACTCCTACGAGCAGTACTTC. Encoded protein: CASSPEAGAHSYEQYF. This chain uses TRBV6-2 or TRBV6-3 with TRBJ2-7, with TRBD2 identical over 8 bases. V gave up 5 bases and J gave up 0 bases; unmatched junction bases: 9. CDR3 size: 16 residues. Germline V gives CDR1 MNHEY, CDR2 SVGEGT.

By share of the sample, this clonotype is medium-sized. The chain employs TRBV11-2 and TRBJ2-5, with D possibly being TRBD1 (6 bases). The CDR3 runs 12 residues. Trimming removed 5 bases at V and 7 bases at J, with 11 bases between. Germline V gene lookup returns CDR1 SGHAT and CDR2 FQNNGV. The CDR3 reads CASSPLGGTQYF. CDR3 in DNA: TGTGCCAGCAGCCCGTTAGGGGGGACCCAGTACTTC.

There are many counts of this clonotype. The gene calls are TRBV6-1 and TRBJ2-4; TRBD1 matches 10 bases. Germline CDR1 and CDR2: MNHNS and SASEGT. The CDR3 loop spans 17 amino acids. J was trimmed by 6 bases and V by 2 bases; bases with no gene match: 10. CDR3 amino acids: CASSEYFMGQGRNIQYF. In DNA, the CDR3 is TGTGCCAGCAGTGAATATTTTATGGGACAGGGGAGAAACATTCAGTACTTC.

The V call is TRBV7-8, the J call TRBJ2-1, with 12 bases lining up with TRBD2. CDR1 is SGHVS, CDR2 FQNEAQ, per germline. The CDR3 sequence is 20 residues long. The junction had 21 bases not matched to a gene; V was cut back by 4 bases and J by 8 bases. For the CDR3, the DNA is TGTGCCAGCAGCTCCCCCTTTGGTACAGGGACTAGCGGGCCAGGGGATGAGCAGTTCTTC. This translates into CASSSPFGTGTSGPGDEQFF.

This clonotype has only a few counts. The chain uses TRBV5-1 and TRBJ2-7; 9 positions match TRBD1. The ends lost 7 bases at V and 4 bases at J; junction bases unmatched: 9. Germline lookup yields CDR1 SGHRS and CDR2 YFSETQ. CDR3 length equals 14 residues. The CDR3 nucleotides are TGCGCCAGCCGAACCGGGACAGGGCAATACGAGCAGTACTTC. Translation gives CASRTGTGQYEQYF.

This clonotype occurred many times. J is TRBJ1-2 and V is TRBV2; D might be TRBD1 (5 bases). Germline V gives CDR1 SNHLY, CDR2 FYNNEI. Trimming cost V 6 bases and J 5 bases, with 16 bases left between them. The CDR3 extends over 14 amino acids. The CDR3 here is CASRKGQPPYGYTF. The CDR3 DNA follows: TGTGCCAGCAGGAAAGGACAACCGCCTTATGGCTACACCTTC. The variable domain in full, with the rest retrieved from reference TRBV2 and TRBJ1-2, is EPEVTQTPSHQVTQMGQEVILRCVPISNHLYFYWYRQILGQKVEFLVSFYNNEISEKSEIFDDQFSVERPDGSNFTLKIRSTKLEDSAMYFCASRKGQPPYGYTFGSGTRLTVV.

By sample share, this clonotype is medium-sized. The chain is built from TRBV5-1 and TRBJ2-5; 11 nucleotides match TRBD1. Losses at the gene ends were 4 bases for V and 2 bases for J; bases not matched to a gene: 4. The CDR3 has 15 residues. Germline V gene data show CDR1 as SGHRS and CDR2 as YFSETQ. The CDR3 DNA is TGCGCCAGCAGCCAAGGGACAGGGGGACAAGAGACCCAGTACTTC. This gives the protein CASSQGTGGQETQYF.

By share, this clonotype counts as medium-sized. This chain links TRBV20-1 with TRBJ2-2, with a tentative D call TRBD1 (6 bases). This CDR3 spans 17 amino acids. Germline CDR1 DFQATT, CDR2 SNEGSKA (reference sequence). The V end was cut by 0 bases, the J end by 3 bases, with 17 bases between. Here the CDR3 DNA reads TGCAGTGCTAGAGATCGGATACAGGGACGGGACACCGGGGAGCTGTTTTTT. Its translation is CSARDRIQGRDTGELFF.